The next 4 T cell receptor beta chains were all read from a single sample in a study of blood T cell repertoires in COVID-19 (dated by TCRdb to the early 2020s). The protocol used for the library was the immunoSEQ multiplex PCR assay. This immuneACCESS table, as held by TCRdb, lists in-frame sequences with V and J called but not all clones. Of the missing ones, under half trace to an unresolved V gene in checked studies; the others have no known cause. Across this sample there are 100,000 to 150,000 clones, with approximately 84% seen only once. The ten largest clonotypes hold 9% to 15% of the sample. The sequencing input was peripheral blood. Receptor source: a woman in her sixties with acute or convalescent COVID-19.

This sequence joins TRBV27 and TRBJ1-1; no reliable D call. With 6 bases removed from V and 7 bases from J, the gap between germline ends came to 9 bases. Germline V gene lookup returns CDR1 MNHEY and CDR2 SMNVEV (reference sequence). The CDR3 has 11 amino acids. Written as DNA, the CDR3 is TGTGCCAGCAGACGTGAGGGTGAAGCTTTCTTT. Protein product: CASRREGEAFF.

The rearrangement uses TRBV29-1 and TRBJ2-5; tentative D call: TRBD1 (6 bases). The CDR3 contains 14 residues. The V end lost 4 bases, the J end lost 5 bases, and 17 bases lay between the germline ends. Per the germline V gene, CDR1 is SQVTM and CDR2 is ANQGSEA. CDR3 sequence reads: CSVAHRQGSETQYF. CDR3 DNA: TGCAGCGTTGCCCACCGGCAGGGGTCGGAGACCCAGTACTTC.

The count of this clone is one. V gene TRBV7-6 combines with J gene TRBJ2-5; 10 positions match TRBD2. The V gene's germline CDR1 is SGHVS and CDR2 FNYEAQ. CDR3 length: 17 amino acids. The V gene end was trimmed by 1 base and the J gene end by 5 bases; junction bases not matched to a gene: 10. The CDR3 DNA is TGTGCCAGCAGCTTAGTTAGCGGGGGGACGGCAGCCGAGACCCAGTACTTC. The encoded protein is CASSLVSGGTAAETQYF.

This sequence joins TRBV10-2 and TRBJ2-2; tentatively, D is TRBD1 (5 bases). CDR1 and CDR2 from the germline V gene are WSHSY and SAAADI. CDR3 length: 16 amino acids. The CDR3 spells CATGRAQNANTGELFF. The CDR3 bases are TGCGCGACGGGCAGGGCGCAGAACGCGAACACCGGGGAGCTGTTTTTT.